Following are 21 T cell receptor beta chains from one sample sequenced in a study of human T cells and chemical hapten exposure. TCRdb analysed the RACE reads with MiXCR anew, one entry per CDR3 protein. This sample has around 62,000 distinct CDR3 sequences; approximately 7% occur once, and the top ten carry under 2%. Documented time point: pre-sensitization, week 0. Treatment reported: therapeutic diphenylcyclopropenone sensitization with weekly scalp DPC. The sample consisted of whole blood, taken in connection with sensitization to the hapten diphenylcyclopropenone (DPC). Receptors were obtained from a woman aged 30 to 39 with alopecia areata. Some clones in this sample may be carry-over from other donors' samples.

Comment on this clonotype: Its ends do not fully match the called genes, so a read error is possible. The chain employs TRBV3-1 and TRBJ1-2; 7 nucleotides line up with TRBD1. The CDR3 is made up of 14 amino acids. Germline assignment: CDR1 LGHDT and CDR2 YNNKEL (reference sequence). The CDR3 region is CASNPTGHEYGDTF. CDR3 coding DNA: TGTGCCAGCAACCCGACAGGGCACGAATATGGCGACACCTTC.

Details on this clonotype: This may come from a read error, since a much larger clone is one base off. As the CDR3 is not closed by the conserved phenylalanine or tryptophan, this likely results from a read error. This chain links TRBV2 with TRBJ1-1, with unresolved D. Between the trimmed V and J ends, which lost 8 bases and 0 bases, there was a span of 10 bases. Germline CDR1 reads SNHLY; CDR2 reads FYNNEI. CDR3 length equals 13 residues. The CDR3 loop is CASLGPLNTEAFL. The CDR3 DNA reads as TGTGCCAGCCTCGGGCCGCTGAACACTGAAGCTTTCCTT.

This clonotype was seen at least ten times. The J gene is TRBJ2-1, the V gene TRBV11-2; 9 bases are shared with TRBD2. Germline lookup yields CDR1 SGHAT and CDR2 FQNNGV. The CDR3 loop spans 15 amino acids. The ends lost 2 bases at V and 7 bases at J; junction bases unmatched: 6. The CDR3 is CASSLFASGVNEQFF. The CDR3 nucleotides read TGTGCCAGCAGCTTATTCGCTAGCGGGGTAAATGAGCAGTTCTTC. Together with reference TRBV11-2 and TRBJ2-1, the CDR3 gives the full variable domain: EAGVAQSPRYKIIEKRQSVAFWCNPISGHATLYWYQQILGQGPKLLIQFQNNGVVDDSQLPKDRFSAERLKGVDSTLKIQPAKLEDSAVYLCASSLFASGVNEQFFGPGTRLTVL.

This clonotype showed up many times. Written as DNA, the CDR3 is TGTGCCAGCAGTGGACAGCCCTCTGGGGCCAACGTCCTGACTTTC. Translating gives CASSGQPSGANVLTF. The chain is built from TRBV27 and TRBJ2-6; TRBD1 is a possible D gene (6 bases). V lost 5 bases to trimming and J lost 0 bases, with 8 bases between them. The CDR3 is 15 amino acids. Germline values: CDR1 MNHEY, CDR2 SMNVEV (reference sequence). The full variable domain, its missing parts supplied by reference TRBV27 and TRBJ2-6, is EAQVTQNPRYLITVTGKKLTVTCSQNMNHEYMSWYRQDPGLGLRQIYYSMNVEVTDKGDVPEGYKVSRKEKRNFPLILESPSPNQTSLYFCASSGQPSGANVLTFGAGSRLTVL.

This clonotype occurred a few times. In DNA form, the CDR3 reads TGTGCCAGCAGTCTGAGTCCCGGGACAGGGATCTACTATGGCTACACCTTC. This codes for CASSLSPGTGIYYGYTF. V usage is TRBV2 and J usage is TRBJ1-2; 9 nucleotides agree with TRBD1. The V gene's germline CDR1 is SNHLY and CDR2 FYNNEI. V was clipped by 5 bases and J by 3 bases; unmatched bases: 13. This CDR3 spans 17 amino acids.

This clonotype has ten or more counts. The chain is built from TRBV6-1 and TRBJ2-5, with no clear D. Trimming shortened V by 4 bases and J by 2 bases, and 8 bases separated the two germline ends. The CDR3 totals 13 residues. Germline V CDR1 and CDR2: MNHNS, SASEGT. The CDR3 DNA is TGTGCCAGCAGTGGTCCAGGACAAGAGACCCAGTACTTC. This translates into CASSGPGQETQYF.

This clonotype was seen repeatedly, ten times or more. The chain uses TRBV6-2 or TRBV6-3 and TRBJ1-2; perhaps TRBD1 as D (6 bases). The CDR3 contains 20 residues. Germline-derived CDR1 and CDR2 are MNHEY and SVGEGT. With 6 bases removed from V and 0 bases from J, the gap between germline ends came to 29 bases. The CDR3 spells CASSTQHMDRYNAANYGYTF. CDR3 in DNA: TGTGCCAGCAGCACCCAACATATGGACAGATACAACGCAGCTAACTATGGCTACACCTTC.

This clonotype was recorded many times. The chain joins TRBV11-1 to TRBJ2-3; D is possibly TRBD2 (5 bases). The CDR3 runs 16 residues. CDR1 is SGHAT, CDR2 FQDESV, per germline (reference sequence). Trimming pared 1 base from V and 8 bases from J, leaving 19 bases between. For the CDR3, the DNA is TGTGCCAGCAGCTTAGTAACCGGCGGAGGAGTAGGTACGCAGTATTTT. Translated: CASSLVTGGGVGTQYF.

This clonotype was recorded many times. The gene calls are TRBV5-1 and TRBJ1-6; tentative D call: TRBD1 (5 bases). CDR3 size: 15 residues. V gave up 4 bases and J gave up 7 bases, with 15 bases separating them. The V gene's germline CDR1 is SGHRS and CDR2 YFSETQ. As DNA, the CDR3 is TGCGCCAGCAGCACAAGACAGAACGACAATTCACCCCTCCACTTT. Its translation: CASSTRQNDNSPLHF.

The sample holds a few counts of this clonotype. The chain carries TRBV6-2 or TRBV6-3 and TRBJ2-1, with D maybe TRBD2 (5 bases). Trimming shortened V by 7 bases and J by 0 bases, and 16 bases separated the two germline ends. Germline CDR1 reads MNHEY; CDR2 reads SVGEGT. There are 16 residues in the CDR3. CDR3 sequence (DNA): TGTGCCAGCATCTCCAGTATGGGGAGCTCCTACAATGAGCAGTTCTTC. Its translation: CASISSMGSSYNEQFF.

This clonotype was seen ten or more times. The chain is built from TRBV6-5 and TRBJ2-2, with 7 bases lining up with TRBD1. The germline gives CDR1 MNHEY, CDR2 SVGAGI. The trim removed 5 bases at V and 3 bases at J, leaving 3 bases unmatched. The CDR3 is made up of 14 amino acids. CDR3 nucleotides: TGTGCCAGCAGTAGGGACAGAGACACCGGGGAGCTGTTTTTT. Encoded protein: CASSRDRDTGELFF.

At least ten counts were recorded for this clonotype. The chain recombines TRBV2 with TRBJ2-3; D uncertain. V lost 3 bases to trimming and J lost 0 bases, with 7 bases between them. The CDR3 has 14 residues. Germline V CDR1 and CDR2: SNHLY, FYNNEI. DNA for the CDR3: TGTGCCAGCAGTGATATCTCTAGCACAGATACGCAGTATTTT. Protein: CASSDISSTDTQYF.

This clonotype has a count of ten or more. The chain links TRBV29-1 to TRBJ1-5, with D tentatively TRBD1 (5 bases). Germline loops: CDR1 SQVTM, CDR2 ANQGSEA. Trimming took off 4 bases at V and 4 bases at J, with 14 bases between the two ends. CDR3 length equals 14 residues. The CDR3 DNA follows: TGCAGCGTTGCGGGGGACGGTCCAAATCAGCCCCAGCATTTT. Translated, it gives CSVAGDGPNQPQHF. The whole variable domain, remainder taken from reference TRBV29-1 and TRBJ1-5, is SAVISQKPSRDICQRGTSLTIQCQVDSQVTMMFWYRQQPGQSLTLIATANQGSEATYESGFVIDKFPISRPNLTFSTLTVSNMSPEDSSIYLCSVAGDGPNQPQHFGDGTRLSIL.

As for this clonotype: A much larger clone differs from this one at a single base, so this may be a read error. The chain links TRBV20-1 to TRBJ1-1; the D gene is possibly TRBD1 (6 bases). The germline gives CDR1 DFQATT, CDR2 SNEGSKA (reference sequence). V was trimmed by 1 base and J by 7 bases, leaving 19 bases between them. The CDR3 consists of 15 residues. The CDR3 nucleotides read TGCAGTGCTAGAGGTCAAAGGGGGAGGGAGAGTGAAGCTTTCTTT. This encodes CSARGQRGRESEAFF.

This clonotype appeared many times. V usage is TRBV12-3 or TRBV12-4 and J usage is TRBJ2-7; TRBD2 agrees at 8 bases. This CDR3 comprises 16 residues. V lost 1 base to trimming and J lost 7 bases; unmatched junction nucleotides: 12. The CDR3 reads CASSLEPARGAGEQYF. In nucleotides, the CDR3 is TGTGCCAGCAGTTTAGAGCCCGCGCGGGGGGCGGGTGAGCAGTACTTC.

This clonotype was seen ten or more times. The V gene is TRBV14, the J gene TRBJ1-1; D remains unclear. CDR3 length: 11 residues. Germline V lookup: CDR1 SGHDN, CDR2 FVKESK. V gave up 8 bases and J gave up 8 bases, with 12 bases separating them. This CDR3 is CASGVALEAFF. The CDR3 DNA sequence: TGTGCCAGCGGGGTCGCTCTGGAAGCTTTCTTT.

This clonotype showed up many times. The J gene is TRBJ1-2, the V gene TRBV12-3 or TRBV12-4; D gene uncertain. With 7 bases removed from V and 0 bases from J, the gap between germline ends came to 9 bases. CDR3 length: 13 residues. CDR3 sequence reads: CASTFGANYGYTF. The DNA for the CDR3 is TGTGCCAGCACCTTCGGAGCTAACTATGGCTACACCTTC.

This clonotype was counted ten times or more. CDR3 bases: TGTGCCAGCAGCTTGACCAACACAGATACGCAGTATTTT. Translation gives CASSLTNTDTQYF. The chain recombines TRBV5-6 with TRBJ2-3, with D unresolved. In germline, CDR1 is SGHDT, CDR2 YYEEEE. V was trimmed by 1 base and J by 2 bases, leaving 5 bases between them. The CDR3 runs to 13 residues.

This clonotype has a count of ten or more. V gene TRBV20-1 combines with J gene TRBJ2-3, with 12 nucleotides matching TRBD1. Germline trimming cut 3 bases from V and 1 base from J; bases unmatched to any gene: 17. This CDR3 comprises 20 residues. The germline CDR1 and CDR2 sequences are DFQATT and SNEGSKA (reference sequence). The CDR3 spells CSASMPGTGGKVKGTDTQYF. The CDR3 coding sequence is TGCAGTGCTAGCATGCCTGGGACAGGGGGCAAGGTGAAAGGCACAGATACGCAGTATTTT.

The chain has TRBV6-1 and TRBJ1-6; 9 positions match TRBD1. Germline V gene lookup returns CDR1 MNHNS and CDR2 SASEGT. This CDR3 spans 15 amino acids. V lost 5 bases and J lost 7; bases outside the gene matches: 6. The CDR3 nucleotides read TGTGCCAGCAGTTCACCGGGACAGGGCAATTCACCCCTCCACTTT. Its protein product is CASSSPGQGNSPLHF.

Comments on this clonotype: This could be a read error, since a much larger clone is one nucleotide away. The chain combines TRBV5-1 with TRBJ1-5; 7 bases are shared with TRBD1. The CDR3 extends over 15 amino acids. V gave up 3 bases and J gave up 2 bases; unmatched junction bases: 5. Germline V CDR1 and CDR2: SGHRS, YFSETQ. CDR3 residues: CASSSDGQGNQPQHF. CDR3 nucleotide sequence: TGCGCCAGCAGCTCCGACGGACAGGGCAATCAGCCCCAGCATTTT.